This T cell receptor beta chain was identified during a study of siplizumab effects on memory and regulatory T cells. Whole-study results and caveats: In roughly 80-96% of proliferating CD4+ or CD8+ clones, a naive or memory phenotype could not be assigned. Proliferating Tregs from siplizumab cultures lacked functional confirmation of suppression. Sequences below about 10^-5 frequency were poorly captured, limiting mapping of alloreactive clones.

Some clones are missing from TCRdb's copy, which holds only in-frame ones; the method was immunoSEQ multiplex PCR. The data contain tens of thousands of clones, over 80% of them singletons. This CDR3 region has 14 residues. Germline V gives CDR1 SGHVS, CDR2 FQNEAQ. The V and J ends lost 4 bases and 10 bases, in that order; junction bases with no gene match: 7. On this clone itself: Its target is not known.

The chain joins TRBV7-8 to TRBJ1-4, with 9 positions matching TRBD1. Sequences were obtained from Tregs sorted from blood. This TCR came from a human donor in good health. The CDR3 sequence is CASSSRDRVGKLFF. Written as DNA, the CDR3 is TGTGCCAGCAGCTCCCGGGACAGGGTGGGAAAACTGTTTTTT.